What follows is one T cell receptor beta chain and its context. Its antigen is not known. The junction departs from germline at one end; a sequencing error may be responsible. Likely shared infections and vaccines: all three twin pairs were reared together. This sample is part of a study of identical twins' blood T cells. The germline V gene encodes CDR1 KGHSH and CDR2 LQKENI. This CDR3 comprises 16 residues. TCRdb redid the calling of the 5' RACE reads with MiXCR, one entry per CDR3 protein. Of 300,000 to 450,000 distinct CDR3 sequences in the sample, roughly 30% were seen once. Study results and caveats: Top TCRbeta clonotypes were shared more with twin than unrelated donors. Twin similarity might stem from environmental factors, not only genetics.

The specimen sequenced was PBMCs. The clonotype comes from a woman aged 18 to 55 in good health. The V call is TRBV18, the J call TRBJ2-1, with D perhaps being TRBD1 or TRBD2 (5 bases each). The CDR3 is CVSSPGTAYLGTEQFF. CDR3 DNA sequence: TGTGTCAGCTCACCTGGGACCGCATACTTAGGTACTGAGCAGTTCTTC.